This is a list of T cell receptor beta chains from one sample in a study of shared clonotypes between healthy human individuals. TCRdb keeps only in-frame clones here, not all; method: immunoSEQ multiplex PCR. The top ten clones hold about 12% of a sample with fewer than 650,000 clones, just over 75% of them seen once. The sequencing sample was made of PBMCs. All receptors derive from a woman between 40 and 55 years old in good health. Some clones in this sample may be carry-over from other donors' samples. The CDR3 runs from the conserved cysteine through the conserved F or W. D genes are given only for firm matches. Clone sizes are given selectively: once, few, many, or a class where the clone is expanded.

v_gene: TRBV2; abundance: -; d_gene: -; j_gene: TRBJ2-7; CDR3aa: CASTRMGEQYF; CDR3nt: TGTGCCAGCACCCGGATGGGTGAGCAGTACTTC
v_gene: TRBV7-3; abundance: -; d_gene: -; j_gene: TRBJ2-2; CDR3aa: CASSPPVVLAGTARELFF; CDR3nt: TGTGCCAGCAGCCCCCCAGTCGTCTTAGCAGGGACGGCCAGGGAGCTGTTTTTT
v_gene: TRBV30; abundance: -; d_gene: -; j_gene: TRBJ1-1; CDR3aa: CAWREGGDTEAFF; CDR3nt: TGTGCCTGGAGGGAGGGGGGGGACACTGAAGCTTTCTTT
v_gene: TRBV10-1; abundance: -; d_gene: TRBD2; j_gene: TRBJ2-2; CDR3aa: CASSGTGTSGRIGELFF; CDR3nt: TGCGCCAGCAGTGGGACGGGCACTAGCGGGAGGATCGGGGAGCTGTTTTTT
v_gene: TRBV7-9; abundance: -; d_gene: -; j_gene: TRBJ2-1; CDR3aa: CASSFVAVYNEQFF; CDR3nt: TGTGCCAGCAGCTTCGTGGCTGTCTACAATGAGCAGTTCTTC
v_gene: TRBV7-3; abundance: -; d_gene: TRBD1; j_gene: TRBJ2-2; CDR3aa: CASSQGVTGELFF; CDR3nt: TGTGCCAGCAGCCAGGGGGTCACCGGGGAGCTGTTTTTT
v_gene: TRBV11-3; abundance: once; d_gene: TRBD1; j_gene: TRBJ2-3; CDR3aa: CASSLGTALTDTQYF; CDR3nt: TGTGCCAGCAGCTTGGGGACAGCCCTCACAGATACGCAGTATTTT
v_gene: TRBV2; abundance: few; d_gene: -; j_gene: TRBJ1-3; CDR3aa: CASREQVDGNTIYF; CDR3nt: TGTGCCAGCAGAGAGCAGGTCGATGGAAACACCATATATTTT
v_gene: TRBV28; abundance: -; d_gene: -; j_gene: TRBJ2-1; CDR3aa: CASSGTPNYNEQFF; CDR3nt: TGTGCCAGCAGCGGGACGCCAAACTACAATGAGCAGTTCTTC
v_gene: TRBV14; abundance: -; d_gene: TRBD1; j_gene: TRBJ2-7; CDR3aa: CASSQDWRGTGGGYEQYF; CDR3nt: TGTGCCAGCAGCCAAGATTGGAGAGGGACAGGGGGCGGGTACGAGCAGTACTTC
v_gene: TRBV6-1; abundance: once; d_gene: -; j_gene: TRBJ1-2; CDR3aa: CASSEGLYGYTF; CDR3nt: TGTGCCAGCAGTGAAGGTCTTTATGGCTACACCTTC
v_gene: TRBV30; abundance: -; d_gene: -; j_gene: TRBJ2-7; CDR3aa: CAWNLRGSYEQYF; CDR3nt: TGTGCCTGGAACCTCCGGGGGTCCTACGAGCAGTACTTC
v_gene: TRBV7-2; abundance: few; d_gene: -; j_gene: TRBJ1-1; CDR3aa: CASSSRPAWSGEAFF; CDR3nt: TGTGCCAGCAGCTCCCGCCCCGCCTGGAGTGGTGAAGCTTTCTTT
v_gene: TRBV19; abundance: -; d_gene: -; j_gene: TRBJ1-5; CDR3aa: CASSIFDRSNQPQHF; CDR3nt: TGTGCCAGTAGTATTTTCGACAGAAGCAATCAGCCCCAGCATTTT
v_gene: TRBV11-2; abundance: -; d_gene: -; j_gene: TRBJ2-1; CDR3aa: CASSLVLASYNEQFF; CDR3nt: TGTGCCAGCAGTCTAGTGCTAGCCTCCTACAATGAGCAGTTCTTC
v_gene: TRBV5-1; abundance: many; d_gene: TRBD1; j_gene: TRBJ2-7; CDR3aa: CASSLGIDRAHEQYF; CDR3nt: TGCGCCAGCAGCTTGGGGATAGACAGGGCCCACGAGCAGTACTTC
v_gene: TRBV19; abundance: -; d_gene: TRBD1; j_gene: TRBJ1-5; CDR3aa: CASSKGQAFNQPQHF; CDR3nt: TGTGCCAGTAGTAAAGGACAGGCCTTCAATCAGCCCCAGCATTTT
v_gene: TRBV18; abundance: -; d_gene: TRBD2; j_gene: TRBJ2-2; CDR3aa: CASSRQLAGHPGELFF; CDR3nt: TGTGCCAGCTCACGGCAACTAGCGGGCCACCCCGGGGAGCTGTTTTTT
v_gene: TRBV6-1; abundance: -; d_gene: TRBD2; j_gene: TRBJ2-7; CDR3aa: CASSVVSGSTYEQYF; CDR3nt: TGTGCCAGCAGTGTTGTTAGCGGGAGTACCTACGAGCAGTACTTC
v_gene: TRBV4-1; abundance: few; d_gene: -; j_gene: TRBJ2-1; CDR3aa: CASSQVGKGRIEQFF; CDR3nt: TGCGCCAGCAGCCAAGTTGGGAAGGGGAGAATTGAGCAGTTCTTC
v_gene: TRBV19; abundance: few; d_gene: -; j_gene: TRBJ1-5; CDR3aa: CASSIRVDQPQHF; CDR3nt: TGTGCCAGTAGTATCAGGGTTGATCAGCCCCAGCATTTT
v_gene: TRBV30; abundance: -; d_gene: -; j_gene: TRBJ2-1; CDR3aa: CAWSVSLAIEQFF; CDR3nt: TGTGCCTGGAGTGTCAGTCTAGCCATTGAGCAGTTCTTC
v_gene: TRBV30; abundance: few; d_gene: -; j_gene: TRBJ2-5; CDR3aa: CAWSPGGRLQETQYF; CDR3nt: TGTGCCTGGAGTCCCGGGGGTCGGCTCCAAGAGACCCAGTACTTC
v_gene: TRBV2; abundance: -; d_gene: TRBD1; j_gene: TRBJ1-6; CDR3aa: CASSPQGIGSPLHF; CDR3nt: TGTGCCAGCAGCCCACAGGGGATCGGTTCACCCCTCCACTTT
v_gene: TRBV5-6; abundance: -; d_gene: -; j_gene: TRBJ1-2; CDR3aa: CASSLDRGGGYGYTF; CDR3nt: TGTGCCAGCAGCTTGGACCGGGGGGGCGGCTATGGCTACACCTTC
v_gene: TRBV18; abundance: -; d_gene: TRBD2; j_gene: TRBJ2-3; CDR3aa: CASSRGLAGGDSDTQYF; CDR3nt: TGTGCCAGCTCACGTGGACTAGCGGGAGGGGACTCAGATACGCAGTATTTT
v_gene: TRBV15; abundance: -; d_gene: TRBD1; j_gene: TRBJ1-4; CDR3aa: CATSRVDRGVEKLFF; CDR3nt: TGTGCCACCAGCAGAGTCGACAGGGGAGTTGAAAAACTGTTTTTT
v_gene: TRBV29-1; abundance: -; d_gene: -; j_gene: TRBJ2-2; CDR3aa: CSVDVTNTGELFF; CDR3nt: TGCAGCGTTGATGTAACGAACACCGGGGAGCTGTTTTTT
v_gene: TRBV4-1; abundance: few; d_gene: TRBD1; j_gene: TRBJ1-1; CDR3aa: CASSQERGHAMNTEAFF; CDR3nt: TGCGCCAGCAGCCAAGAAAGGGGGCACGCCATGAACACTGAAGCTTTCTTT
v_gene: TRBV30; abundance: -; d_gene: -; j_gene: TRBJ1-4; CDR3aa: CAWSVIPVPNEKLFF; CDR3nt: TGTGCCTGGAGTGTAATCCCTGTTCCGAATGAAAAACTGTTTTTT
v_gene: TRBV2; abundance: -; d_gene: -; j_gene: TRBJ2-4; CDR3aa: CASNKDSLAKNIQCF; CDR3nt: TGTGCCAGCAACAAAGACTCCCTAGCCAAAAACATTCAGTGCTTC
v_gene: TRBV5-6; abundance: -; d_gene: -; j_gene: TRBJ1-5; CDR3aa: CASSQSGARPQHF; CDR3nt: TGTGCCAGCAGCCAATCAGGGGCTCGGCCCCAGCATTTT
v_gene: TRBV5-5; abundance: -; d_gene: TRBD1; j_gene: TRBJ2-1; CDR3aa: CASSVSGTGYNEQFF; CDR3nt: TGTGCCAGCAGCGTCTCCGGGACAGGCTACAATGAGCAGTTCTTC
v_gene: TRBV18; abundance: -; d_gene: -; j_gene: TRBJ2-7; CDR3aa: CASSPRGGEGAYEQYF; CDR3nt: TGTGCCAGCTCACCGAGAGGGGGGGAGGGCGCCTACGAGCAGTACTTC
v_gene: TRBV28; abundance: -; d_gene: TRBD1; j_gene: TRBJ1-1; CDR3aa: CAAGGGTEAFF; CDR3nt: TGCGCCGCAGGGGGGGGCACTGAAGCTTTCTTT